This TCR beta chain appears in the sequencing data of a study of PD-1 blockade in mismatch repair-deficient tumors. For the study at large: Patients had approximately 12 mismatch repair-deficient cancer types, all previously treated and progressing.

A few pembrolizumab responders had their TCRs sequenced. In germline, CDR1 is SGDLS, CDR2 YYNGEE. Germline trimming cut 4 bases from V and 4 bases from J; bases unmatched to any gene: 1. The CDR3 has 14 amino acids. Profiling relied on immunoSEQ multiplex PCR, and the TCRdb table lists in-frame clones only, not all of them. The table includes roughly 120,000 clones, over 60% detected once. This chain uses TRBV9 with TRBJ1-4, with TRBD1 matching 10 bases. The TCR originated in an adult with mismatch repair-deficient cancer. This material consisted of peripheral blood, taken 60 weeks after starting pembrolizumab. The CDR3 nucleotides read TGTGCCAGCAGCCGGGACAGGGGTAATGAAAAACTGTTTTTT. Its protein product is CASSRDRGNEKLFF.